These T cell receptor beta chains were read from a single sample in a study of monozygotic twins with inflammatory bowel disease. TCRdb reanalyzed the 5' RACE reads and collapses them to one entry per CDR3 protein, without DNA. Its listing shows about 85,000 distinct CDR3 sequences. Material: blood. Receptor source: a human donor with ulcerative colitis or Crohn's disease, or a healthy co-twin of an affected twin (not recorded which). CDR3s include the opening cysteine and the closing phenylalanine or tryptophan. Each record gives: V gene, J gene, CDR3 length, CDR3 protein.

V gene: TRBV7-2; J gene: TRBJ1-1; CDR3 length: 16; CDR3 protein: CASSLSSTGRGTEAFF
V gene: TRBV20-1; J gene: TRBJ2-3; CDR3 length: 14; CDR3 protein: CSASQQGKRDTQYF
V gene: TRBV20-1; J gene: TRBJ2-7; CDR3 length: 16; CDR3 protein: CSARAWDYRSSYEQYF
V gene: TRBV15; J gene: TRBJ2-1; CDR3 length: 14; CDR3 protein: CATTAQGLDGEQFF
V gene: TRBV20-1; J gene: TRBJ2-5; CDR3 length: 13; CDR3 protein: CSASVSGGETQYF
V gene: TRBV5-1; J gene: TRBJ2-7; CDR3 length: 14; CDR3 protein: CASSRGQGSYEQYF
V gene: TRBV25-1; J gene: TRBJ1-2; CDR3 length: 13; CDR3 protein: CASSAGTDYGYTF
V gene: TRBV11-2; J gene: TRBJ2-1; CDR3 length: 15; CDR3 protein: CASSPGQGGLDEQFF
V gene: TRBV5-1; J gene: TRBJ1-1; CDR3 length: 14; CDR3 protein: CASSGSTGRTEAFF
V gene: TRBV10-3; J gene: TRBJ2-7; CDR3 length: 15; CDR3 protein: CAISELEAGSYEQYF
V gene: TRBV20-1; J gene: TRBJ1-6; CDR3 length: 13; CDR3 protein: CSAGSFEGSPLHF
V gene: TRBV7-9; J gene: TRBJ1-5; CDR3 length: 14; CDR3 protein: CASSLGGSHRPQHF
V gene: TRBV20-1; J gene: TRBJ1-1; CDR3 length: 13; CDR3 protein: CSASGQTNTEAFF
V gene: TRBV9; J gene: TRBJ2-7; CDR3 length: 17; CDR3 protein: CASSVDFASGGQNEQYF
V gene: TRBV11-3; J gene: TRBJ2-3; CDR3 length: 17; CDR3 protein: CASSPWTSGGSTDTQYF
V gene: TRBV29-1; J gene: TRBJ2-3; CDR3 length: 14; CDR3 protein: CSAAGQGYTDTQYF
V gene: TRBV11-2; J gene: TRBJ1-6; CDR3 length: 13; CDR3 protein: CASSLEKSSPLHF
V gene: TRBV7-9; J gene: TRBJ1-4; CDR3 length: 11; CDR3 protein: CAQNRGEKLFF
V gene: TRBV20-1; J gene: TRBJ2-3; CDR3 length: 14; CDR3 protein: CSALAGGLTDTQYF
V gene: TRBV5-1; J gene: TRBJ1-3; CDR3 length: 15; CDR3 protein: CASSFSPGTGNTIYF
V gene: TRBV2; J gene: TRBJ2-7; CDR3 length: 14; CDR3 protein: CASRFRRDTYEQYF
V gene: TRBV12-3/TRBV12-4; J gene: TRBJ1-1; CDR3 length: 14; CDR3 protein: CASSAGQGASEAFF
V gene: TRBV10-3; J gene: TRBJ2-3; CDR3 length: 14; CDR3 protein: CAISTGQVGDTQYF
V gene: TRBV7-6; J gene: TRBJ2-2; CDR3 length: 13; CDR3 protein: CASSQDGAGELFF
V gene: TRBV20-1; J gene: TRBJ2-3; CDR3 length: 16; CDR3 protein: CSALRGSGGRTDTQYF
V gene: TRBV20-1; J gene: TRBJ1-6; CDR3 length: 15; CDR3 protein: CSAASRGDYNSPLHF
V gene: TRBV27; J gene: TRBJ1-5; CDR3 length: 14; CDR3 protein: CASRSGQRSQPQHF
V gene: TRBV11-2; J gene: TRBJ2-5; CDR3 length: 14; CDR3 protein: CASSSRSPQETQYF
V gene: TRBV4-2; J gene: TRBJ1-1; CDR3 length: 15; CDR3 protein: CASSQGAFLDTEAFF
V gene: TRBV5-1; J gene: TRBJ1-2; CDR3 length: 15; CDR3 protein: CASSHLAGFNYGYTF
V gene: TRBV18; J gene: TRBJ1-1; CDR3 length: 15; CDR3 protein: CASSPRGGLDTEAFF
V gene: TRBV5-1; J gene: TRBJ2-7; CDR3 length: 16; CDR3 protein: CASSLDANQGAYEQYF
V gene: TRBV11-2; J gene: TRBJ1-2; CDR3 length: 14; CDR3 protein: CASSLDSGDHGYTF
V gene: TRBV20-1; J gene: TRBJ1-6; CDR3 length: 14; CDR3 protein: CSASLGQGNSPLHF
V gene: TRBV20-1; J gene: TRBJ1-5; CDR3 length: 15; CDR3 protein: CSAKATSYSNQPQHF
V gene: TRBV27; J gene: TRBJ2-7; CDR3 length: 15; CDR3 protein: CASSFSTGGNDEQYF